This note documents a single T cell receptor (beta chain) sequence. This sample is drawn from a study of blood T cell repertoires in COVID-19. Overall study: Donors in the United States, Italy and Spain gave samples during acute or convalescent COVID-19.

A Seattle source enrolled patients during active infection and followed them longitudinally. Only in-frame clones appear in the TCRdb table, and some are missing; sequencing was by immunoSEQ multiplex PCR. The profile covers nearly 350,000 clones, with about 90% appearing a single time and 7% to 8% taken by the ten largest. Germline assignment: CDR1 SGHDT and CDR2 YYEEEE. V gave up 4 bases and J gave up 8 bases; unmatched junction bases: 5. The CDR3 is made up of 12 amino acids. Sequenced material: peripheral blood. This TCR was sampled from a woman in her seventies with COVID-19, enrolled during active disease. V is TRBV5-6 and J is TRBJ1-1; 7 bases align to TRBD1. The CDR3 DNA sequence: TGTGCCAGCAGCCCTAACAGGGGAGAAGCTTTCTTT. The encoded protein is CASSPNRGEAFF. The whole variable domain, remainder taken from reference TRBV5-6 and TRBJ1-1, is DAGVTQSPTHLIKTRGQQVTLRCSPKSGHDTVSWYQQALGQGPQFIFQYYEEEERQRGNFPDRFSGHQFPNYSSELNVNALLLGDSALYLCASSPNRGEAFFGQGTRLTVV.